Presented here are 7 T cell receptor beta chains from one specimen sequenced in a study of regulatory T cells in long-lasting Graves disease. The TCR beta library used iRepertoire HTBI primers with Arm-PCR amplification of CDR3. TCRdb passed the multiplex PCR reads through MiXCR, listing each CDR3 protein once. The sample shows some 370,000 distinct CDR3 sequences, less than 30% of them seen only once. Noted time point: persistent/refractory GD, antithyroid drugs over 5 years with positive TRAb. The TCR library was made from RNA extracted from PBMCs. Sequencing used peripheral blood mononuclear cells (PBMCs), obtained when the disease was refractory, from a patient treated with antithyroid drugs. Receptors originate from a woman aged 35 to 49 with Graves disease.

The V and J genes are TRBV5-1 and TRBJ1-6, with 12 positions matching TRBD1. With 4 bases clipped from V and 11 bases from J, the junction kept 7 bases outside the gene matches. The CDR3 sequence is 15 residues long. Germline V CDR1 and CDR2: SGHRS, YFSETQ. The DNA of the CDR3 is TGCGCCAGCAGCCGGGACAGGGGGCGCGGGACACCCCTCCACTTT. It is translated as CASSRDRGRGTPLHF.

The chain uses TRBV3-1 and TRBJ1-1; TRBD1 agrees at 7 bases. With 0 bases clipped from V and 1 base from J, the junction kept 2 bases outside the gene matches. From germline, CDR1 is LGHDT and CDR2 YNNKEL (reference sequence). The CDR3 extends over 15 amino acids. CDR3 in DNA: TGTGCCAGCAGCCAAGACGAGGGGGCGAACACTGAAGCTTTCTTT. It specifies CASSQDEGANTEAFF.

The sample holds a few counts of this clonotype. The chain carries TRBV3-1 and TRBJ1-1; the D is unclear. The CDR3 has 15 residues. Trimming removed 4 bases at V and 0 bases at J, with 12 bases between. Germline V gene sequence: CDR1 LGHDT, CDR2 YNNKEL (reference sequence). Here the CDR3 reads CASSLDGRLNTEAFF. For the CDR3, the DNA is TGTGCCAGCAGCCTCGACGGACGGTTGAACACTGAAGCTTTCTTT.

V is TRBV5-6 and J is TRBJ2-5; a weak D match, TRBD1 (6 bases). Trimming took 4 bases from V and 5 from J, leaving 15 bases between them. There are 14 residues in the CDR3. CDR1 SGHDT and CDR2 YYEEEE come from the germline V gene. In nucleotides, the CDR3 is TGTGCCAGCAGCCCAGGGGACCCCTGGGAGACCCAGTACTTC. Translation: CASSPGDPWETQYF. Variable domain in full (rest from reference TRBV5-6 and TRBJ2-5): DAGVTQSPTHLIKTRGQQVTLRCSPKSGHDTVSWYQQALGQGPQFIFQYYEEEERQRGNFPDRFSGHQFPNYSSELNVNALLLGDSALYLCASSPGDPWETQYFGPGTRLLVL.

This clonotype has ten or more counts. The chain employs TRBV5-6 and TRBJ2-5, with 7 nucleotides matching TRBD2. Germline-derived CDR1 and CDR2 are SGHDT and YYEEEE. The V segment lost 0 bases and the J segment 1 base; nucleotides outside the gene matches: 3. This CDR3 has 15 residues. The CDR3 region has the DNA TGTGCCAGCAGCTTGGGGCTAGCGGCCCAAGAGACCCAGTACTTC. It codes for CASSLGLAAQETQYF.

There are many counts of this clonotype. The chain links TRBV28 to TRBJ1-1; 9 bases are shared with TRBD1. The germline V gene has CDR1 MDHEN and CDR2 SYDVKM. CDR3 length: 17 amino acids. V shed 3 bases, J shed 0 bases, and the junction held 8 bases outside the gene matches. The CDR3 sequence is CASSFKDRGRLNTEAFF. CDR3 nucleotides: TGTGCCAGCAGTTTTAAGGACAGGGGACGTCTGAACACTGAAGCTTTCTTT. Variable domain in full (rest from reference TRBV28 and TRBJ1-1): DVKVTQSSRYLVKRTGEKVFLECVQDMDHENMFWYRQDPGLGLRLIYFSYDVKMKEKGDIPEGYSVSREKKERFSLILESASTNQTSMYLCASSFKDRGRLNTEAFFGQGTRLTVV.

A few counts support this clonotype. J is TRBJ2-7 and V is TRBV27, with D possibly TRBD1 on 5 matching bases. V was shortened by 6 bases and J by 3 bases, with 27 bases between the two germline ends. Per the germline V gene, CDR1 is MNHEY and CDR2 is SMNVEV (reference sequence). The CDR3 covers 18 residues. The CDR3 sequence is CASSPGSPSPGAFYEQYF. CDR3 DNA sequence: TGTGCCAGCAGCCCCGGCTCCCCGTCCCCTGGGGCCTTCTACGAGCAGTACTTC.